These 27 T cell receptor beta chains came from one sample sequenced in a study of blood T cells in healthy people across ages. The use of a sample-barcoded 5' primer and a J-beta primer mix characterized a second PCR of roughly 7 to 11 cycles. TCRdb itself ran the 5' RACE reads through MiXCR, one entry per CDR3 protein. The data contain 580,000 or so distinct CDR3 sequences, around 50% of them singletons. The sequencing sample was made of blood. These TCRs come from an elderly man in good health.

This rearrangement joins TRBV25-1 to TRBJ2-7; D is possibly TRBD1 (7 bases). CDR3 size: 13 residues. V dropped 9 bases and J dropped 0 bases, with 12 bases sitting between them. Germline loops: CDR1 MGHDK, CDR2 SYGVNS. The CDR3: CAREGDSSYEQYF. CDR3 sequence (DNA): TGTGCCAGGGAGGGGGACAGCTCCTACGAGCAGTACTTC.

The V call is TRBV6-6, the J call TRBJ2-5; TRBD1 aligns across 7 bases. Germline CDR1 reads MNHNY; CDR2 reads SVGAGI (reference sequence). The CDR3 totals 13 residues. Unmatched junction bases numbered 6, after V lost 6 bases and J lost 5 bases. CDR3 DNA: TGTGCCAGCAGGCACAGGGGTGGGGAGACCCAGTACTTC. Protein: CASRHRGGETQYF.

The rearrangement joins TRBV7-9 to TRBJ2-7; D may correspond to TRBD1 or TRBD2 (5 bases each). Trimming took off 6 bases at V and 7 bases at J, with 22 bases between the two ends. The CDR3 is made up of 15 amino acids. CDR1 is SEHNR and CDR2 is FQNEAQ in the germline V gene (reference sequence). CDR3 sequence (DNA): TGTGCCAGCAGGGCCAGCAGGGTAGGGGAGCGGGAGCAGTACTTC. It yields the protein CASRASRVGEREQYF. The full variable domain, with the rest looked up from reference TRBV7-9 and TRBJ2-7, is DTGVSQNPRHKITKRGQNVTFRCDPISEHNRLYWYRQTLGQGPEFLTYFQNEAQLEKSRLLSDRFSAERPKGSFSTLEIQRTEQGDSAMYLCASRASRVGEREQYFGPGTRLTVT.

This clonotype was picked up a small number of times. This chain uses TRBV20-1 with TRBJ2-3, with TRBD2 identical over 8 bases. This CDR3 is 15 amino acids long. Per germline, CDR1 DFQATT and CDR2 SNEGSKA (reference sequence). After removal of 5 bases from V and 3 bases from J, the junction contained 10 bases not matched to a gene. In nucleotides, the CDR3 is TGCAGTGCTTCCGGGGGGGGGTGGTTTACAGATACGCAGTATTTT. Its translation: CSASGGGWFTDTQYF.

This clonotype was seen just once. This may stem from a read error, because a much larger clone lies one nucleotide away. The chain has TRBV6-6 and TRBJ1-4, with D possibly being TRBD1 (6 bases). This CDR3 comprises 16 residues. Germline V gene data show CDR1 as MNHNY and CDR2 as SVGAGI (reference sequence). Here the CDR3 reads CASSLGQTTTNEKLIF. DNA of the CDR3: TGTGCCAGCAGTTTGGGACAAACGACAACTAATGAAAAACTGATTTTT.

The V call is TRBV6-6, the J call TRBJ1-1, with 7 bases fitting TRBD1. This CDR3 region has 14 residues. From germline, CDR1 is MNHNY and CDR2 SVGAGI (reference sequence). V lost 6 bases and J lost 2; bases outside the gene matches: 6. CDR3 coding DNA: TGTGCCAGCAGGCGACAGGGAGCTAACACTGAAGCTTTCTTT. This codes for CASRRQGANTEAFF.

This clonotype was observed a few times. The genes are TRBV7-9 and TRBJ2-7; 11 nucleotides agree with TRBD1. V gave up 4 bases and J gave up 6 bases; unmatched junction bases: 11. Germline V gives CDR1 SEHNR, CDR2 FQNEAQ (reference sequence). The CDR3 runs 16 residues. CDR3 amino acids: CASSSWTGGAGSEQYF. DNA for the CDR3: TGTGCCAGCAGCTCCTGGACAGGGGGCGCAGGAAGCGAGCAGTACTTC.

This clonotype was counted a few times. This chain links TRBV24-1 with TRBJ2-1; TRBD1 is a possible D gene (6 bases). V shed 3 bases and J shed 6 bases, with 11 bases lying between them. The CDR3 covers 14 residues. Germline V gene data show CDR1 as KGHDR and CDR2 as SFDVKD. The CDR3 sequence is CATSDPGQPNEQFF. CDR3 DNA: TGTGCCACCAGTGATCCAGGACAGCCCAATGAGCAGTTCTTC.

The chain combines TRBV6-6 with TRBJ2-3; D possibly corresponds to TRBD2 (6 bases). Germline CDR1 and CDR2: MNHNY and SVGAGI (reference sequence). Between the trimmed V and J ends, which lost 2 bases and 9 bases, there was a span of 18 bases. The CDR3 runs 15 residues. DNA of the CDR3: TGTGCCAGCAGTTACGGGATCGGGAGCACTCTCACGCAGTATTTT. This translates into CASSYGIGSTLTQYF.

The chain carries TRBV7-2 and TRBJ2-5; D perhaps matches TRBD2 (6 bases). The germline CDR1 and CDR2 sequences are SGHTA and FQGNSA. V gave up 4 bases and J gave up 5 bases, with 23 bases separating them. The CDR3 is 17 amino acids. The CDR3 DNA reads as TGTGCCAGCAGCTATGGCCGGAAACGCTCGGCGGGGGAGACCCAGTACTTC. It is translated as CASSYGRKRSAGETQYF.

This clonotype was counted only a few times. The chain is built from TRBV29-1 and TRBJ2-3; 7 bases map to TRBD2. CDR1 is SQVTM, CDR2 ANQGSEA, per germline. CDR3 length: 14 residues. Trimming removed 2 bases from V and 4 bases from J; junction bases left unmatched: 6. CDR3 protein: CSVERREGADTQYF. CDR3 DNA: TGCAGCGTTGAACGGAGGGAGGGTGCAGATACGCAGTATTTT.

The chain combines TRBV4-1 with TRBJ2-3; weak D call: TRBD2 (6 bases). The germline gives CDR1 MGHRA, CDR2 YSYEKL. Trimming pared 5 bases from V and 0 bases from J, leaving 15 bases between. The length of the CDR3 is 16 residues. CDR3 sequence reads: CASSIRDWLSTDTQYF. The CDR3 DNA is TGCGCCAGCAGCATCCGGGACTGGCTTAGCACAGATACGCAGTATTTT.

This chain connects TRBV6-1 to TRBJ2-3, with unresolved D. The CDR3 spans 12 residues. Germline V gene sequence: CDR1 MNHNS, CDR2 SASEGT. The V and J ends lost 1 base and 9 bases respectively, with 8 bases between them. The CDR3, as DNA: TGTGCCAGCAGTGAAGACAGTCGAACGCAGTATTTT. Translating it yields CASSEDSRTQYF.

The CDR3 is CSARAPGNIQYF. CDR3 coding DNA: TGCAGTGCTAGAGCCCCGGGAAACATTCAGTACTTC. V and J are TRBV20-1 and TRBJ2-4; no firm D call. Germline lookup yields CDR1 DFQATT and CDR2 SNEGSKA (reference sequence). The V end lost 1 base, the J end lost 6 bases, and 7 bases lay between the germline ends. The CDR3 length is 12 residues.

V usage is TRBV25-1 and J usage is TRBJ2-7, with TRBD1 matching over 8 bases. Germline CDR1 and CDR2: MGHDK and SYGVNS. This CDR3 region has 15 residues. J lost 1 base, V lost 6 bases, and 8 bases had no gene match. CDR3 in DNA: TGTGCCAGCAGAGCAGGGGGCGGATCGTCCTACGAGCAGTACTTC. Its protein is CASRAGGGSSYEQYF.

V usage is TRBV12-3 or TRBV12-4 and J usage is TRBJ1-5; D is unclear. With 3 bases removed from V and 2 bases from J, the gap between germline ends came to 11 bases. There are 15 residues in the CDR3. In DNA form, the CDR3 reads TGTGCCAGCAGTTTGCAACGGGGTGGCAATCAGCCCCAGCATTTT. This encodes CASSLQRGGNQPQHF.

The sample holds a few counts of this clonotype. The gene calls are TRBV6-5 and TRBJ1-1, with no clear D. The germline V and J ends were trimmed by 7 bases and 4 bases, with 13 bases remaining between them. The CDR3 totals 13 residues. CDR1 and CDR2 (germline): MNHEY, SVGAGI. The CDR3 DNA reads as TGTGCCAGCAATGGCAGGAAACTCACTGAAGCTTTCTTT. This codes for CASNGRKLTEAFF.

The chain combines TRBV20-1 with TRBJ1-5; possibly TRBD1 for D (5 bases). CDR3 length: 13 amino acids. In germline, CDR1 is DFQATT, CDR2 SNEGSKA (reference sequence). The V end lost 8 bases, the J end lost 0 bases, and 11 bases lay between the germline ends. The CDR3 here is CSLRGDSNQPQHF. CDR3 DNA sequence: TGCAGTTTAAGGGGCGATAGCAATCAGCCCCAGCATTTT.

The rearrangement joins TRBV7-2 to TRBJ2-5; a weak D match, TRBD1 (7 bases). Trimming pared 4 bases from V and 0 bases from J, leaving 12 bases between. The CDR3 loop spans 15 amino acids. Germline V gene data show CDR1 as SGHTA and CDR2 as FQGNSA. The DNA for the CDR3 is TGTGCCAGCAGCTGGGCGGGACAGCACCAAGAGACCCAGTACTTC. It yields the protein CASSWAGQHQETQYF.

The V call is TRBV20-1, the J call TRBJ2-5; 8 bases map to TRBD1. After removal of 6 bases from V and 3 bases from J, the junction contained 6 bases not matched to a gene. CDR3 size: 13 residues. From germline, CDR1 is DFQATT and CDR2 SNEGSKA (reference sequence). For the CDR3, the DNA is TGCAGTGCCCGGAAGACAGGGGAAGAGACCCAGTACTTC. Translation: CSARKTGEETQYF.

This clonotype was seen just once. This chain joins TRBV4-2 and TRBJ2-7; D may be TRBD2 (7 bases). From germline, CDR1 is LGHNA and CDR2 YNFKEQ. The CDR3 consists of 15 residues. With 6 bases removed from V and 3 bases from J, the gap between germline ends came to 18 bases. The CDR3 loop is CASRDFKGGGYEQYF. For the CDR3, the DNA is TGTGCCAGCAGGGACTTTAAGGGGGGGGGCTACGAGCAGTACTTC.

The chain has TRBV28 and TRBJ2-5; perhaps TRBD1 as D (5 bases). Deletions cut 3 bases from V and 4 bases from J, with 9 bases between. Germline V gives CDR1 MDHEN, CDR2 SYDVKM. The CDR3 has 13 amino acids. This chain's CDR3 is CASSFPGLETQYF. In nucleotides, the CDR3 is TGTGCCAGCAGTTTTCCAGGGCTAGAGACCCAGTACTTC.

This CDR3 reads CSAPKSGLQETQYF. CDR3 sequence (DNA): TGCAGTGCTCCAAAGAGCGGGCTACAAGAGACCCAGTACTTC. The chain joins TRBV20-1 to TRBJ2-5; D may be TRBD2 (6 bases). CDR1 is DFQATT and CDR2 is SNEGSKA in the germline V gene (reference sequence). The V and J ends lost 5 bases and 2 bases respectively, with 15 bases between them. CDR3 size: 14 residues.

The chain employs TRBV21-1 and TRBJ2-4; the DNA was not compared with TRBD2, the D call given in the table. The last part of the DNA fits TRBJ2-7 better; the J call may be wrong. TRBV21-1 is a recognized pseudogene. The length of the CDR3 is 12 residues. The CDR3 loop is CASSRRAHEQYF. CDR3 DNA sequence: TGTGCCAGCAGCCGACGGGCCCACGAGCAGTACTTC.

This chain connects TRBV20-1 to TRBJ1-1; TRBD1 aligns across 11 bases. Germline V gene lookup returns CDR1 DFQATT and CDR2 SNEGSKA (reference sequence). Unmatched junction bases numbered 12, after V lost 0 bases and J lost 6 bases. The CDR3 runs to 17 residues. CDR3 residues: CSARDLGTGGERAEAFF. CDR3 nucleotides: TGCAGTGCTAGAGATCTCGGGACAGGGGGGGAGAGGGCTGAAGCTTTCTTT.

The chain is built from TRBV29-1 and TRBJ1-5; D is ambiguous. CDR1 is SQVTM and CDR2 is ANQGSEA in the germline V gene. V lost 7 bases to trimming and J lost 4 bases, with 14 bases between them. The CDR3 length is 13 residues. CDR3 region: CSASTGGNQPQHF. The CDR3 DNA follows: TGCAGCGCCTCAACCGGAGGGAATCAGCCCCAGCATTTT. The full variable domain, its missing parts supplied by reference TRBV29-1 and TRBJ1-5, is SAVISQKPSRDICQRGTSLTIQCQVDSQVTMMFWYRQQPGQSLTLIATANQGSEATYESGFVIDKFPISRPNLTFSTLTVSNMSPEDSSIYLCSASTGGNQPQHFGDGTRLSIL.

This clonotype came up a few times. The rearrangement links TRBV7-2 to TRBJ2-5, with D possibly matching TRBD1 (5 bases). V was trimmed by 5 bases and J by 5 bases, leaving 12 bases between them. Germline assignment: CDR1 SGHTA and CDR2 FQGNSA. The CDR3 sequence is 13 residues long. DNA of the CDR3: TGTGCCAGCAGCCCTGGACATCGGGAGACCCAGTACTTC. Translated: CASSPGHRETQYF.